This is a list of T cell receptor beta chains from one sample in a study of a mutant IDH1 vaccine in newly diagnosed glioma. Clones were sequenced by immunoSEQ multiplex PCR, and TCRdb holds only the in-frame ones, with some missing. The sample yields around 92,000 clones, 83% seen once. Material: PBMCs, obtained from a glioma patient treated with radiotherapy, temozolomide or both. Every receptor here comes from a woman between 45 and 65 years old with glioma. Both conserved end residues are part of each CDR3. The D gene is left open where the match is weak. The size entry is marked missing in some rows and otherwise reads once, few, many or a size class.

d_call	j_call	v_call	clone_size	cdr3_nt	cdr3_aa
NA	TRBJ1-5	TRBV10-3	NA	TGTGCCATCAGTGAGCCTGGGGGCGGAGGGGGCAATCAGCCCCAGCATTTT	CAISEPGGGGGNQPQHF
TRBD1	TRBJ2-7	TRBV6-1	NA	TGTGCCAGCAGTGAAGGAGCCTACAGGGGGCGCGCCTACGAGCAGTACTTC	CASSEGAYRGRAYEQYF
NA	TRBJ1-1	TRBV19	NA	TGTGCCAGTAGCAGAACAAGTAACACTGAAGCTTTCTTT	CASSRTSNTEAFF
NA	TRBJ2-5	TRBV9	NA	TGTGCCAGCAGCGTACAGGGTTTGGAGGGAATATTGGAGACCCAGTACTTC	CASSVQGLEGILETQYF
TRBD2	TRBJ2-3	TRBV2	NA	TGTGCCAGCAGTGAAGCGCGGGGGGGCACAGATACGCAGTATTTT	CASSEARGGTDTQYF
NA	TRBJ1-5	TRBV27	NA	TGTGCCAGCAGTTTGAGAAGCAATCAGCCCCAGCATTTT	CASSLRSNQPQHF
NA	TRBJ2-1	TRBV7-9	once	TGTGCCAGCAGCCCAGGGGCGGGACAGCCATCCACCATAGGGGATGAGCAGTTCTTC	CASSPGAGQPSTIGDEQFF
NA	TRBJ1-1	TRBV2	few	TGTGCCAGCAGTGCCCAAGTGAACACTGAAGCTTTCTTT	CASSAQVNTEAFF
TRBD1	TRBJ2-7	TRBV15	NA	TGTGCCACCAGCGGACAGGGGGGGTCCTACGAGCAGTACTTC	CATSGQGGSYEQYF
NA	TRBJ2-5	TRBV6-5	NA	TGTGCCAAATCATCAGGGGTGGGTGAGGAGACCCAGTACTTC	CAKSSGVGEETQYF
NA	TRBJ1-6	TRBV25-1	NA	TGTGCCAGCAGTGGGCTCCTTAATTCACCCCTCCACTTT	CASSGLLNSPLHF
TRBD1	TRBJ1-6	TRBV6-1	NA	TGTGCCAGCAGTGAAGCGAGAACCGCCAGGGGGAATAATTCACCCCTCCACTTT	CASSEARTARGNNSPLHF
TRBD1	TRBJ2-5	TRBV25-1	once	TGTGCCAGCAGTGAACCGGGACAGGGCAAAAAGACCCAGTACTTC	CASSEPGQGKKTQYF
NA	TRBJ1-1	TRBV5-6	once	TGTGCCAGCTTCTGGGGGGGGAACACTGAAGCTTTCTTT	CASFWGGNTEAFF
TRBD1	TRBJ2-1	TRBV7-9	NA	TGTGCCAGCAGCATAGGACAGGGGGCCATCAATGAGCAGTTCTTC	CASSIGQGAINEQFF
TRBD1	TRBJ1-1	TRBV11-3	NA	TGTGCCAGCAGCTCGGGACAGCCGAACACTGAAGCTTTCTTT	CASSSGQPNTEAFF
NA	TRBJ1-2	TRBV4-3	NA	TGCGCCAGCAGCCAAGACAGAGCGGCGATGAGCGGCTACACCTTC	CASSQDRAAMSGYTF
NA	TRBJ2-7	TRBV5-6	NA	TGTGCCAGTGGGGTCCTCGGTGGCTACGAGCAGTACTTC	CASGVLGGYEQYF